Below, one T cell receptor beta chain is given with its context. The antigen is unknown. These data originate in a study of T cell responses to AZD1222 COVID-19 vaccine. Study observations and caveats: Females made up more of the donors, who were largely white British, and clonal diversity may have come out too low. There were repertoire samples only from the period after the peak T cell response.

Assay used: immunoSEQ multiplex PCR; TCRdb lists only in-frame clones, some missing. The table has 45,000 to 60,000 clones, 75% to 90% seen once. This clonotype was sampled from an adult in good health. Source: peripheral blood, taken on day 0 of AZD1222 vaccination.

This CDR3 is CASSVAGGRGDTQYF. CDR3 in DNA: TGTGCCAGCAGTGTAGCGGGAGGGCGGGGAGATACGCAGTATTTT. The chain is built from TRBV28 and TRBJ2-3; 11 bases match TRBD2. The V gene end was trimmed by 5 bases and the J gene end by 5 bases; junction bases not matched to a gene: 6. CDR3 length: 15 amino acids. Looked up from germline, CDR1 is MDHEN and CDR2 is SYDVKM.